Reported below is one TCR beta chain. This record belongs to a study of blood T cell repertoires in COVID-19. For the study at large: Sources were T cells, B-cell-depleted T cells, or PBMCs; the material itself was cDNA or gDNA.

Methods used by the authors: It was from reference gene primer amplification that nucleated cell counts were estimated. Profiled with immunoSEQ multiplex PCR; TCRdb holds only in-frame clones, not every one. That table gives V, J and clone size, and the DNA gave D and trimming. The sample has 35,000 to 40,000 clones, approximately 80% seen once. This CDR3 has 15 amino acids. Germline values: CDR1 PRHDT, CDR2 FYEKMQ (reference sequence). V lost 4 bases, J lost 7 bases, and 7 bases stayed unmatched. This sequence was found in a man aged 50 or older with active or convalescent COVID-19. The genes are TRBV13 and TRBJ1-4, with TRBD1 matching over 9 bases. Sequencing input: peripheral blood. The CDR3 here is CASSSTQGAGEKLFF. The DNA for the CDR3 is TGTGCCAGCAGCTCCACACAGGGGGCAGGTGAAAAACTGTTTTTT.